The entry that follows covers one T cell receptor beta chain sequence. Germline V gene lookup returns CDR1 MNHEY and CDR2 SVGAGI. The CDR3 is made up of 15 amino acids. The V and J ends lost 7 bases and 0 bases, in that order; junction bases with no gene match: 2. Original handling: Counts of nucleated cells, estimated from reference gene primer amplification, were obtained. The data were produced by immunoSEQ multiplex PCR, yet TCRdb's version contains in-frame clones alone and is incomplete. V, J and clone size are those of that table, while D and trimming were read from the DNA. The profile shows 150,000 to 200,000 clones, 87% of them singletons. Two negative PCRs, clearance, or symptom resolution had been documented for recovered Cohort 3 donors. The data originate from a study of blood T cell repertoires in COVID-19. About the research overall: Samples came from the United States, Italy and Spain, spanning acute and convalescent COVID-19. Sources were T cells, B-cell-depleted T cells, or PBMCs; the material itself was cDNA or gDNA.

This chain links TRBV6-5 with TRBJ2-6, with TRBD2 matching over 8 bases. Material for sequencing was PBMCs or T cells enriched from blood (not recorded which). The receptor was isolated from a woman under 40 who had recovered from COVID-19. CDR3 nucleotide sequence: TGTGCCAGCACGGGACTAGGCTCTGGGGCCAACGTCCTGACTTTC. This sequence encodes CASTGLGSGANVLTF.